This TCR beta chain was obtained from a study of T cell changes during pregnancy in multiple sclerosis. TCRdb keeps only in-frame clones here, not all; method: immunoSEQ multiplex PCR. The sample includes tens of thousands of clones, 91% of them seen just once. The CDR3 length is 15 residues. V shed 0 bases and J 8 bases; nucleotides not matched to a gene: 4. Looked up from germline, CDR1 is SGHRS and CDR2 is YFSETQ. The sequences come from peripheral blood, collected in the third trimester of pregnancy. V gene TRBV5-1 combines with J gene TRBJ2-1; TRBD2 agrees at 11 bases. This TCR was sampled from a female donor in good health, enrolled as a control in a pregnancy study. The CDR3 sequence is CASSLGSGGAYEQFF. DNA for the CDR3: TGCGCCAGCAGCTTGGGTAGCGGGGGGGCCTATGAGCAGTTCTTC.